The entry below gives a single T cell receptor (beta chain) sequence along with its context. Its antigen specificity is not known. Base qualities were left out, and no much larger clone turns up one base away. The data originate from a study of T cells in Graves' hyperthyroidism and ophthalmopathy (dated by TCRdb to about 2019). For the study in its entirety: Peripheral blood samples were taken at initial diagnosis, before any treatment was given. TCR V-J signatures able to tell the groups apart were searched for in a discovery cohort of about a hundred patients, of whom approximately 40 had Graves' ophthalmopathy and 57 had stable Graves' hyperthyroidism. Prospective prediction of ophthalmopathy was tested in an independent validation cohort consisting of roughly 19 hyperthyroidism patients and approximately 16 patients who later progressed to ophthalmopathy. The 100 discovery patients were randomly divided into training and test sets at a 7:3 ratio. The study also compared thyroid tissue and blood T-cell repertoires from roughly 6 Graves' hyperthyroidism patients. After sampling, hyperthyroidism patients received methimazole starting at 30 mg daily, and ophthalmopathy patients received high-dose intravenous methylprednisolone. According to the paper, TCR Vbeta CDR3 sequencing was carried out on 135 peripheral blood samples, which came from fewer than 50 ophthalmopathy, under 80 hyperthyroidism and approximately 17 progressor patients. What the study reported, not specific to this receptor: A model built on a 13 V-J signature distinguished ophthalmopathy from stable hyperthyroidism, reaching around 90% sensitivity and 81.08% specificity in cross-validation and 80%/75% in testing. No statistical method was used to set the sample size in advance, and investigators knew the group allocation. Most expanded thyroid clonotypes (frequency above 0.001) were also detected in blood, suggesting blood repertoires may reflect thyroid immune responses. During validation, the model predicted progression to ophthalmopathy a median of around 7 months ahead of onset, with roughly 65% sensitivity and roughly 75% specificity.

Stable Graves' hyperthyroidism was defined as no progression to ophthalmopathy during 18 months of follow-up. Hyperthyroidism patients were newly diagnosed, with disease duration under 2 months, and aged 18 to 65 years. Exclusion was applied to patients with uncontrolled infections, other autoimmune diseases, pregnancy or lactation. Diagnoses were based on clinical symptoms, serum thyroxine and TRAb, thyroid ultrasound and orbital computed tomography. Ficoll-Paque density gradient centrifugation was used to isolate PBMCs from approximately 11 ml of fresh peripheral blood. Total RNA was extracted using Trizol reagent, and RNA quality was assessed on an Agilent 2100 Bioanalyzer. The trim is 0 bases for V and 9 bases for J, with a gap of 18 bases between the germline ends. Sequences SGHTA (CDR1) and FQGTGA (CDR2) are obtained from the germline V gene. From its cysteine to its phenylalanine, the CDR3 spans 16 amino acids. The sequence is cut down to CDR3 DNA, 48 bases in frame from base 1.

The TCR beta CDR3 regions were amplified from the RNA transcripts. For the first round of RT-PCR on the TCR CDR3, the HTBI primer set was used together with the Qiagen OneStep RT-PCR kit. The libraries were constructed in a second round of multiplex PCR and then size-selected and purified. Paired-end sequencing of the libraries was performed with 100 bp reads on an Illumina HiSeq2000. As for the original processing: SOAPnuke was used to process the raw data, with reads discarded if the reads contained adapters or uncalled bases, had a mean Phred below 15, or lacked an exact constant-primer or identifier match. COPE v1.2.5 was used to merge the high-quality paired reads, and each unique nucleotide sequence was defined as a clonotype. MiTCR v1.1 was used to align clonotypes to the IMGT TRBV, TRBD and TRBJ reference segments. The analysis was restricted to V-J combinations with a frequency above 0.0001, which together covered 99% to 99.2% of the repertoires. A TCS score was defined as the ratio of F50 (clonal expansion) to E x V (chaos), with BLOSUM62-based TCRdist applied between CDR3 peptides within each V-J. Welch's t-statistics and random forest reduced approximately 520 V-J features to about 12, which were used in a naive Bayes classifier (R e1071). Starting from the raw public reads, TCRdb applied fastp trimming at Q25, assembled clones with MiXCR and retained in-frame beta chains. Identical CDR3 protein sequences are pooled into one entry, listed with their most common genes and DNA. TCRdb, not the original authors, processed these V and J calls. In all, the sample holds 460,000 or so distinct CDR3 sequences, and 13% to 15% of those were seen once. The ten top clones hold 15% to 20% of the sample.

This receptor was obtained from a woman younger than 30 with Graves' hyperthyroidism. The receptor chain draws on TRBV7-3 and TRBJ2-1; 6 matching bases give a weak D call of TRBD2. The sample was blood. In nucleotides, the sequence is TGTGCCAGCAGCTTAACGGGGGGTGGACAAGTCGTTGAGCAGTTCTTC. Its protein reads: CASSLTGGGQVVEQFF.